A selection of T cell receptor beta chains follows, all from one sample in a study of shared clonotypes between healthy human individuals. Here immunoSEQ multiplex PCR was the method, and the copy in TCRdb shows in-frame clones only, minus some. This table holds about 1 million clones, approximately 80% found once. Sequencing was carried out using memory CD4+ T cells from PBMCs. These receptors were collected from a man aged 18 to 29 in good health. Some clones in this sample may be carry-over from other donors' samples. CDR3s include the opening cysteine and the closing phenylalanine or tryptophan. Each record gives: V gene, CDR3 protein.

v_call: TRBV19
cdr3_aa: CASSISGNSNQPQHF

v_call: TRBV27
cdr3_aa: CASSLLGAGSREQYF

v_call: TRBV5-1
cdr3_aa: CASRGLAGEKGSYNEQFF

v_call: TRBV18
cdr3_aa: CASSPPSMGETQYF

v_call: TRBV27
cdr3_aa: CASSSSGVPTYEQYF

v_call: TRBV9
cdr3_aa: CASSVEGGNTIYF

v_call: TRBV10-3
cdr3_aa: CAIREGLADGYEQYF

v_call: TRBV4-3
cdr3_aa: CASSQEWREGRGDTQYF

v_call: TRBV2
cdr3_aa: CASSEDRAYTEAFF

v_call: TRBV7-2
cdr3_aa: CASSFGLAGVTDTQYF

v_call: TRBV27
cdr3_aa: CASRYAQPHNEQFF

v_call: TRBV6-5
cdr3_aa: CASSYVAGLSTDTQYF

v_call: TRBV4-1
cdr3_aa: CASSPPGRVYEQYF

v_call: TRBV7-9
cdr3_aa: CASSVGVNYGYTF

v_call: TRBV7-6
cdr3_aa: CASSPRWGYQETQYF

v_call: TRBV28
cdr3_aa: CASGGQVSNQPQHF

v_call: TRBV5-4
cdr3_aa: CASSPRLAGSHTDTQYF

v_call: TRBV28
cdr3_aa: CASRSWVRNTEAFF

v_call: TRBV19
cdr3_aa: CASSIWRSSYNEQFF

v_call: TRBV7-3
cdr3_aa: CASSYQGGSTDTQYF

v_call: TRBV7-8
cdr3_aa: CASSLLGRGLVNEKLFF

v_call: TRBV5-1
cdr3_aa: CASSQDRRQETQYF

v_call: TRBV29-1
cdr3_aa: CSGGQGRGTEAFF

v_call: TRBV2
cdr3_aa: CASSDWVAGNNEQFF

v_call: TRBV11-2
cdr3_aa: CASSLVGTSGGTDTQYF